A single sample gave rise to the 4 T cell receptor beta chains below, sequenced in a study of blood T cell repertoires in COVID-19. Assay: immunoSEQ multiplex PCR; the TCRdb copy retains only in-frame clones and omits some. Here the sample spans under 400,000 clones, 90% being singletons. Sequencing was carried out using peripheral blood. The receptors here all came from a woman aged 25 to 39 with COVID-19, enrolled during active disease.

The gene calls are TRBV6-6 and TRBJ2-7, with D perhaps TRBD2 (5 bases). The germline CDR1 and CDR2 sequences are MNHNY and SVGAGI (reference sequence). CDR3 size: 13 residues. The ends were cut back, 2 bases at V and 5 bases at J, with 10 bases in the middle. The CDR3 bases are TGTGCCAGCAGTTACCCGGGAACAGACGAGCAGTACTTC. Translation: CASSYPGTDEQYF.

This chain connects TRBV4-1 to TRBJ2-7; D perhaps matches TRBD2 (7 bases). CDR1 is MGHRA and CDR2 is YSYEKL in the germline V gene. Deletions cut 4 bases from V and 5 bases from J, with 15 bases between. This CDR3 spans 14 amino acids. CDR3 residues: CASSPRGAVDEQYF. DNA of the CDR3: TGCGCCAGCAGCCCTCGGGGGGCAGTGGACGAGCAGTACTTC.

As DNA, the CDR3 is TGTGCCAGCAGCTTCACCACAGGGGGCTTCTCCGGAAACACCATATATTTT. Translating it yields CASSFTTGGFSGNTIYF. The chain has TRBV28 and TRBJ1-3, with TRBD1 matching 9 bases. This CDR3 is built from 17 residues. J was trimmed by 4 bases and V by 6 bases; bases with no gene match: 13. Germline-derived CDR1 and CDR2 are MDHEN and SYDVKM.

This clone was observed once. V and J are TRBV12-5 and TRBJ2-2; possibly TRBD1 for D (5 bases). This CDR3 is built from 16 residues. The V gene's germline CDR1 is LGHNT and CDR2 FRNRAP. V lost 0 bases to trimming and J lost 1 base, with 9 bases between them. As DNA, the CDR3 is TGTGCTAGTGGTTTGGTGGTTGGACAGAACACCGGGGAGCTGTTTTTT. This translates into CASGLVVGQNTGELFF.